This T cell receptor (beta chain) was retrieved from a study of Ad26.COV2.S vaccination and SARS-CoV-2 variants. Some clones are missing from TCRdb's copy, which holds only in-frame ones; the method was immunoSEQ multiplex PCR. The sample records roughly 500,000 clones, approximately 92% being singletons. As concerns this clone: The antigen is not known.

Sample treatment: 15 to 20 received Ad26.COV2.S at low or high dose, single or two shots; a few received placebo; per-sample allocation not given. The investigators took samples on day 63 after the first vaccine or placebo injection. General observations from the study: It was reported that spike-specific CD8+ and CD4+ T cell responses were substantially broad after vaccination. While placebo recipients had lower spike-specific TCR breadth, vaccine recipients had more. Responses of T cells in total may have been underestimated by the TCR breadth and depth analyses.

The CDR3 loop spans 12 amino acids. The V and J ends lost 0 bases and 9 bases respectively, with 6 bases between them. Germline CDR1 reads ENHRY; CDR2 reads SYGVKD. The chain couples TRBV10-3 to TRBJ2-1; D unresolved. The sequences come from peripheral blood, collected in a trial of Ad26.COV2.S vaccine versus placebo. The origin of this receptor is a person between 18 and 65 years old who received the Ad26.COV2.S COVID-19 vaccine or a placebo. CDR3 sequence: CAISESRGEQFF. The CDR3 nucleotides read TGTGCCATCAGTGAGTCGAGAGGTGAGCAGTTCTTC.